This T cell receptor beta chain was documented in a study of cytomegalovirus exposure and HLA in healthy donors. Study details: Earlier sequencing of about 179 million T cells yielded roughly 100 million unique TCR beta sequences. Counted in an early data release were tens of millions of unique TCRs from HLA-typed donors. Regarding the study as a whole: Some segments of the V type, notably TRBV6-2 and TRBV6-3, were excluded as indistinguishable.

This PCR relied on a set of 60 Vbeta primers and 13 Jbeta primers. The method was immunoSEQ multiplex PCR; TCRdb's version includes in-frame clones alone and lacks a portion of them. The sample yields approximately 240,000 clones, around 89% seen once. Each donor was nominally healthy when sampled (though unrecorded immune exposures were likely). V was pared by 4 bases and J by 2 bases, with 9 bases between. CDR1 is SQVTM and CDR2 is ANQGSEA in the germline V gene. The CDR3 contains 12 residues. In the case of this clone: Its antigen is not identified.

What was sequenced was PBMCs. The TCR originated in a young woman in good health and CMV-seronegative. The chain uses TRBV29-1 and TRBJ2-7; no clear D gene. CDR3 bases: TGCAGCGTTGTGACCGAGGCCTACGAGCAGTACTTC. Residues: CSVVTEAYEQYF.